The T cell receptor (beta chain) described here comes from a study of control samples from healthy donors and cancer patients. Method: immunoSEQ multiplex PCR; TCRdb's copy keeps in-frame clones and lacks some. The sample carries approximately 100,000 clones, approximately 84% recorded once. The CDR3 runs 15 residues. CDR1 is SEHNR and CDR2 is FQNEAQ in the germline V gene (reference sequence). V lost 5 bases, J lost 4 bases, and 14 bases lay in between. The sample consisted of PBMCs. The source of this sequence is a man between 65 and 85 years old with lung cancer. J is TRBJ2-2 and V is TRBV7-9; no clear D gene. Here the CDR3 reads CASSGPTRSTGELFF. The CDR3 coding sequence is TGTGCCAGCAGCGGGCCCACACGCAGCACCGGGGAGCTGTTTTTT. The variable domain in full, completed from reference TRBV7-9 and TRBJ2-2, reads DTGVSQNPRHKITKRGQNVTFRCDPISEHNRLYWYRQTLGQGPEFLTYFQNEAQLEKSRLLSDRFSAERPKGSFSTLEIQRTEQGDSAMYLCASSGPTRSTGELFFGEGSRLTVL.